This entry lists 21 T cell receptor beta chains sequenced from one sample in a study of blood T cell repertoires in COVID-19 (dated by TCRdb to about 2020). The library was built by means of the immunoSEQ multiplex PCR assay. TCRdb mirrors the immuneACCESS table, restricted to in-frame sequences. Some clones are absent from its copies; in checked studies, under half trace to an unresolved V gene, and the reason for the others is unknown. The sample contains 110,000 or so clones, approximately 70% of them found a single time. The ten largest clonotypes hold less than 2% of the sample. Sequencing was performed on peripheral blood. Source of these receptors: a woman aged 40 to 50 with acute or convalescent COVID-19.

The chain couples TRBV7-3 to TRBJ2-5; D may be TRBD2 (5 bases). The CDR3 extends over 15 amino acids. The V gene lost 5 bases and the J gene lost 1 base, with 14 bases spanning the gap. CDR1 and CDR2 from the germline V gene are SGHTA and FQGTGA. The CDR3 nucleotides are TGTGCCAGCAGCCCATCCGCGGGTTTCCAAGAGACCCAGTACTTC. This sequence encodes CASSPSAGFQETQYF.

The chain carries TRBV12-5 and TRBJ1-6; TRBD1 aligns across 11 bases. The CDR3 covers 14 residues. The germline CDR1 and CDR2 sequences are LGHNT and FRNRAP. Germline trimming cut 4 bases from V and 10 bases from J; bases unmatched to any gene: 3. The CDR3 DNA sequence: TGTGCTAGTGGTTCGGGACAGGGGGTCTCACCCCTCCACTTT. Translation gives CASGSGQGVSPLHF.

This clone was detected only once. CDR3 DNA sequence: TGTGCCAGCAGTTACTCCAAAGGGACTAGCGTTGAGACCCAGTACTTC. It is translated as CASSYSKGTSVETQYF. This chain joins TRBV6-2 or TRBV6-3 and TRBJ2-5; 10 nucleotides agree with TRBD2. V dropped 0 bases and J dropped 5; count of bases not matched to a gene: 6. This CDR3 is built from 16 residues. Germline V gives CDR1 MNHEY, CDR2 SVGEGT.

The rearrangement links TRBV7-6 to TRBJ1-3; D perhaps matches TRBD1 (6 bases). Trimming took off 5 bases at V and 7 bases at J, with 12 bases between the two ends. In germline, CDR1 is SGHVS, CDR2 FNYEAQ. The CDR3 runs 13 residues. CDR3 DNA: TGTGCCAGCAGCCGGGACATTTCGAACACCATATATTTT. Encoded protein: CASSRDISNTIYF.

The chain uses TRBV7-2 and TRBJ2-4; D possibly corresponds to TRBD1 (5 bases). V lost 5 bases and J lost 5, with 19 bases in between. From germline, CDR1 is SGHTA and CDR2 FQGNSA. There are 16 residues in the CDR3. CDR3 sequence (DNA): TGTGCCAGCAGCAGGGGTGGCGGTCGGTTAGAAAACATTCAGTACTTC. It is translated as CASSRGGGRLENIQYF.

The CDR3 here is CASSYTTVVGYTF. The CDR3 bases are TGTGCCAGCAGTTACACCACAGTGGTTGGCTACACCTTC. This chain uses TRBV6-2 or TRBV6-3 with TRBJ1-2; no reliable D call. The germline gives CDR1 MNHEY, CDR2 SVGEGT. This CDR3 has 13 amino acids. The V end lost 2 bases, the J end lost 7 bases, and 11 bases lay between the germline ends.

The rearrangement joins TRBV18 to TRBJ2-7; TRBD2 might be the D (6 bases). Germline lookup yields CDR1 KGHSH and CDR2 LQKENI. The ends were cut back, 4 bases at V and 6 bases at J, with 13 bases in the middle. The CDR3 is 13 amino acids. DNA for the CDR3: TGTGCCAGCTCACGGAGACTAGAGGGCGAGCAGTACTTC. Translating it yields CASSRRLEGEQYF.

This chain joins TRBV18 and TRBJ2-5; 10 nucleotides line up with TRBD1. The CDR3 has 15 amino acids. With 3 bases clipped from V and 2 bases from J, the junction kept 3 bases outside the gene matches. CDR1 and CDR2 from the germline V gene are KGHSH and LQKENI. CDR3 residues: CASSPLGQGQETQYF. The CDR3 DNA follows: TGTGCCAGCTCACCGCTGGGACAGGGGCAAGAGACCCAGTACTTC. Using reference TRBV18 and TRBJ2-5 for the parts outside the CDR3, the full variable domain is NAGVMQNPRHLVRRRGQEARLRCSPMKGHSHVYWYRQLPEEGLKFMVYLQKENIIDESGMPKERFSAEFPKEGPSILRIQQVVRGDSAAYFCASSPLGQGQETQYFGPGTRLLVL.

This clone has just a few counts. The J gene is TRBJ2-1, the V gene TRBV14, with D possibly being TRBD1 (5 bases). Trimming stripped 3 bases from V and 4 bases from J, with 19 bases between. The CDR3 spans 17 residues. Germline CDR1 SGHDN, CDR2 FVKESK. CDR3 nucleotides: TGTGCCAGCAGCCATAAAGACAGATACCAATATTACAATGAGCAGTTCTTC. Translating gives CASSHKDRYQYYNEQFF.

This clone was observed a few times. The V call is TRBV27, the J call TRBJ2-5, with D maybe TRBD1 (5 bases). Trimming took 1 base from V and 5 from J, leaving 14 bases between them. CDR1 and CDR2 from the germline V gene are MNHEY and SMNVEV (reference sequence). This CDR3 contains 15 residues. CDR3 in amino acids: CASSLLGAQMETQYF. CDR3 sequence (DNA): TGTGCCAGCAGTTTATTAGGGGCTCAGATGGAGACCCAGTACTTC.

The rearrangement links TRBV7-9 to TRBJ1-2; 7 bases map to TRBD1. Germline CDR1 is SEHNR and CDR2 is FQNEAQ (reference sequence). J gave up 10 bases and V 5 bases, and 13 bases lay outside the gene matches. The CDR3 contains 14 residues. The CDR3: CASSPTGWDSLYTF. The CDR3 region has the DNA TGTGCCAGCAGCCCTACTGGCTGGGACAGCCTCTACACCTTC.

This clone was picked up many times. The genes are TRBV5-6 and TRBJ2-3; TRBD2 agrees at 15 bases. The ends lost 4 bases at V and 1 base at J; junction bases unmatched: 10. Germline-derived CDR1 and CDR2 are SGHDT and YYEEEE. This CDR3 has 19 residues. This chain's CDR3 is CASSHGLAGGPFGTDTQYF. The CDR3 nucleotides are TGTGCCAGCAGCCATGGACTAGCGGGGGGGCCCTTCGGCACAGATACGCAGTATTTT.

This clone was counted between two and nine times. The V gene is TRBV9, the J gene TRBJ1-2; 7 nucleotides line up with TRBD1. Germline V gives CDR1 SGDLS, CDR2 YYNGEE. The trim removed 4 bases at V and 7 bases at J, leaving 7 bases unmatched. The CDR3 sequence is 13 residues long. The CDR3 loop reads CASSFGTDGGYTF. DNA of the CDR3: TGTGCCAGCAGCTTCGGGACAGACGGTGGCTACACCTTC. Together with reference TRBV9 and TRBJ1-2, the CDR3 gives the full variable domain: DSGVTQTPKHLITATGQRVTLRCSPRSGDLSVYWYQQSLDQGLQFLIQYYNGEERAKGNILERFSAQQFPDLHSELNLSSLELGDSALYFCASSFGTDGGYTFGSGTRLTVV.

The rearrangement joins TRBV27 to TRBJ1-5; D is uncertain. CDR3 length: 13 amino acids. The V gene lost 0 bases and the J gene lost 9 bases, with 9 bases spanning the gap. Germline V CDR1 and CDR2: MNHEY, SMNVEV (reference sequence). CDR3: CASSLSSRGPQHF. The CDR3 DNA reads TGTGCCAGCAGTTTATCGAGCCGGGGGCCCCAGCATTTT.

V is TRBV5-1 and J is TRBJ1-1; D unclear. Germline-derived CDR1 and CDR2 are SGHRS and YFSETQ. Deletions cut 4 bases from V and 1 base from J, with 20 bases between. This CDR3 is 17 amino acids long. CDR3 sequence: CASSREIISRQNTEAFF. CDR3 coding DNA: TGCGCCAGCAGCCGCGAAATCATCTCCAGGCAGAACACTGAAGCTTTCTTT.

DNA of the CDR3: TGTGCCAGCAGGCTATTGGACAGATCATCCTCTGGGGCCAACGTCCTGACTTTC. It translates to CASRLLDRSSSGANVLTF. The chain combines TRBV2 with TRBJ2-6; a possible D gene is TRBD1 (6 bases). This CDR3 has 18 residues. Trimming took 6 bases from V and 0 from J, leaving 18 bases between them. Germline lookup yields CDR1 SNHLY and CDR2 FYNNEI. The full variable domain, rest sourced from reference TRBV2 and TRBJ2-6, is EPEVTQTPSHQVTQMGQEVILRCVPISNHLYFYWYRQILGQKVEFLVSFYNNEISEKSEIFDDQFSVERPDGSNFTLKIRSTKLEDSAMYFCASRLLDRSSSGANVLTFGAGSRLTVL.

Only a few counts were recorded for this clone. The rearrangement links TRBV5-6 to TRBJ1-6, with 9 bases identical to TRBD1. CDR1 is SGHDT, CDR2 YYEEEE, per germline. V dropped 2 bases and J dropped 8; count of bases not matched to a gene: 5. The CDR3 consists of 15 residues. Here the CDR3 DNA reads TGTGCCAGCAGCTTCAGGGACAGGGTGCATTCACCCCTCCACTTT. Amino acids: CASSFRDRVHSPLHF.

Turning to this clone: At the DNA level, this CDR3 is encoded by other sequences in the same sample as well. This chain joins TRBV3-1 (or the pseudogene TRBV3-2) and TRBJ1-1, with a tentative D call TRBD1 (6 bases). V was pared by 2 bases and J by 1 base, with 8 bases between. Per the germline V gene, CDR1 is LGHDT and CDR2 is YNNKEL (reference sequence). CDR3 size: 14 residues. The CDR3 nucleotides are TGTGCCAGCAGCCAAATACAGGGGAACACTGAAGCTTTCTTT. Translation: CASSQIQGNTEAFF.

This clone is a singleton in its sample. This rearrangement joins TRBV2 to TRBJ1-4; TRBD1 matches at 7 bases. V trimming: 8 bases; J trimming: 7 bases; junction bases outside the gene matches: 10. The CDR3 is made up of 14 amino acids. Germline V gives CDR1 SNHLY, CDR2 FYNNEI. CDR3 sequence reads: CASHDRGHGEKLFF. The CDR3 DNA reads as TGTGCCAGCCACGATAGGGGGCACGGTGAAAAACTGTTTTTT.

This clone has just a few counts. The chain joins TRBV28 to TRBJ2-7, with D possibly matching TRBD2 (6 bases). Germline CDR1 and CDR2: MDHEN and SYDVKM. V shed 6 bases and J shed 0 bases, with 12 bases lying between them. CDR3 length equals 14 residues. The CDR3 loop is CASRPRDFSYEQYF. The DNA of the CDR3 is TGTGCCAGCAGGCCCCGGGACTTCTCCTACGAGCAGTACTTC. Full variable domain (outside the CDR3, taken from reference TRBV28 and TRBJ2-7): DVKVTQSSRYLVKRTGEKVFLECVQDMDHENMFWYRQDPGLGLRLIYFSYDVKMKEKGDIPEGYSVSREKKERFSLILESASTNQTSMYLCASRPRDFSYEQYFGPGTRLTVT.

This clone showed up just a few times. The chain uses TRBV9 and TRBJ2-1; 9 nucleotides agree with TRBD2. Trimming cost V 1 base and J 6 bases; bases outside gene matches: 5. Per germline, CDR1 SGDLS and CDR2 YYNGEE. This CDR3 is built from 15 residues. The DNA for the CDR3 is TGTGCCAGCAGCGTACTTAGCGGGGGTAGCAATGAGCAGTTCTTC. The encoded protein is CASSVLSGGSNEQFF.